The TCR beta chain described here comes from a study of T-cell memory formation after mild COVID-19 (dated by TCRdb to the early 2020s). Looking at the study overall: TCR sequence clusters from the two donors were largely donor specific. The cohort comprised two young, previously healthy adult volunteers, one female and one male. Longitudinal TCRalpha and TCRbeta repertoire sequencing tracked T-cell clones expanding and contracting after mild COVID-19 in two donors.

This clonotype was recorded many times. Its binding antigen is unknown. Base qualities are missing; no much larger clone stands one base away. From its cysteine to its phenylalanine, the CDR3 spans 13 amino acids. CDR3 DNA is the only sequence kept; it has 39 bases, read in frame from the first base. The germline V gene encodes CDR1 SGHKS and CDR2 YYEKEE (reference sequence). V lost 4 bases and J lost 10 bases; the stretch between them is 15 bases long. Overall study results and their limits: Some responding clones were detected in pre-infection memory, which suggested that pre-existing cross-reactive memory T cells had joined the SARS-CoV-2 response. Contracting CD4+ clones appeared mostly in the CM and EM memory subsets, whereas CD8+ clones were enriched in EMRA. Only a couple of mild cases were covered by the study, and larger cohorts that include severe cases with pre-infection samples were considered necessary. Clones contracting from day 15 to 85 had balanced CD4/CD8 phenotypes, while a second wave expanding from day 15 to 37 was biased towards CD4+. SARS-CoV-2 specificity was not confirmed for the second-wave clones peaking on day 37.

The reads were generated on an Illumina NovaSeq 6000. TCRalpha and TCRbeta cDNA libraries were built by 5'RACE with constant-segment primers, adding sample barcodes and unique molecular identifiers. RNA was extracted from every sample with Trizol reagent. The libraries were amplified in two PCR steps, and the second step added a second sample barcode and Illumina TruSeq adapters. Libraries were sequenced on an Illumina NovaSeq with 2 x 150 bp paired-end reads. The original pipeline was this. Demultiplexing of reads and collapsing into UMI-guided consensus sequences were performed with migec v1.2.7. With mixcr v2.1.11, UMI consensuses were aligned to TRA and TRB V and J templates and assembled into clonotypes. A clonotype was counted as expanded or contracted only if both edgeR and NoisET called the change significant, with noise models trained on biological replicates. For edgeR calls, the cutoffs were a false discovery rate-adjusted p below 0.01 and a log2 fold-change threshold of 1. As an exploratory analysis of dynamics, max-normalized trajectories of the 1000 most abundant clonotypes were examined by PCA with hierarchical clustering. Each responding clone was given a CD4 or CD8 phenotype based on the CD4+ and CD8+ repertoires, which had been sequenced separately. The public reads were reanalyzed by TCRdb: fastp trimming at Q25, MiXCR alignment, in-frame beta chains only. Entries are consolidated by CDR3 protein sequence, retaining the most common genes and DNA. Here the V and J calls rest on TCRdb's processing, not on the authors' analysis. This sample gives about half a million distinct CDR3 sequences in total; 18% of them show up just once. Clones ranked in the top ten supply 12% of the sample.

PBMCs were isolated by Ficoll-Paque density gradient centrifugation. Recombination connected TRBV5-5 to TRBJ2-1, with a tentative D call of TRBD1 or TRBD2, each matching 5 bases. The source of this sequence is an adult woman who had mild COVID-19 (a few samples of this study predate the infection). The sample titles of this study are shuffled in the database, so cell type and time point are left out; the donor was told from shared clones. The source material was PBMCs or a T cell subset sorted from them (not recorded which). The CDR3 region has the sequence CASSAVPGREQFF. The DNA sequence reads TGTGCCAGCAGCGCCGTCCCAGGGAGAGAGCAGTTCTTC.